The sequence of this T cell receptor beta chain was determined in a study of regulatory T cells in long-lasting Graves disease. Trimming removed 3 bases from V and 13 bases from J; junction bases left unmatched: 12. Germline lookup yields CDR1 LNHNV and CDR2 YYDKDF (reference sequence). CDR3 length: 15 amino acids. CDR3-region Arm-PCR and iRepertoire HTBI primers produced the TCR beta libraries. TCRdb processed the multiplex PCR reads anew with MiXCR; each CDR3 protein has one entry. Here the sample spans 430,000 or so distinct CDR3 sequences, roughly 21% being singletons. Turning to this clonotype: This sequence may be a read error, since a much larger clone differs from it by one base.

The time point here: persistent/refractory GD, antithyroid drugs over 5 years with positive TRAb. The TCR library was prepared using RNA isolated from PBMCs. The V and J genes are TRBV15 and TRBJ2-4; 10 bases line up with TRBD1. The TCR sequence derives from a female donor with Graves disease. The sample in question was peripheral blood mononuclear cells (PBMCs), obtained when the disease was refractory, from a patient treated with antithyroid drugs. In nucleotides, the CDR3 is TGTGCCACCAGCAGGGACAGGGGGAGGGTGGAGGCCCAGTACTTC. Its translation: CATSRDRGRVEAQYF.